The T cell receptor beta chain under discussion was sequenced for a study of T cell changes during pregnancy in multiple sclerosis. This clone appeared once. Germline CDR1 SQVTM, CDR2 ANQGSEA. The CDR3 loop spans 13 amino acids. The V and J ends lost 6 bases and 0 bases, in that order; junction bases with no gene match: 4. Some clones are missing from TCRdb's copy, which holds only in-frame ones; the method was immunoSEQ multiplex PCR. The sample shows under 150,000 clones, about 96% of them seen only once. This sample comprised peripheral blood, obtained after pregnancy. The source of this sequence is a female donor with multiple sclerosis, enrolled in a pregnancy study. The chain uses TRBV29-1 and TRBJ2-5, with 7 bases fitting TRBD1. CDR3 loop: CSVLGQDQETQYF. CDR3 nucleotide sequence: TGCAGCGTCCTCGGACAGGACCAAGAGACCCAGTACTTC.